The rows below give T cell receptor beta chains drawn from one sample of a study of T cell changes during pregnancy in multiple sclerosis. TCRdb's copy holds only in-frame clones and misses some; the assay was immunoSEQ multiplex PCR. Seen here are about 98,000 clones, around 92% observed once, and the top ten hold roughly 2.1%. This specimen was peripheral blood, taken after pregnancy. The receptors originated from a female donor in good health, enrolled as a control in a pregnancy study. CDR3s include the opening cysteine and the closing phenylalanine or tryptophan. The D gene is left open where the match is weak. Part of the rows lack a size; the others show once, few, many or a class for expanded clones.

abundance	v_gene	j_gene	d_gene	CDR3aa	CDR3nt
-	TRBV5-3	TRBJ2-3	-	CARSPPSFTDTQYF	TGTGCCAGAAGTCCGCCTAGCTTTACAGATACGCAGTATTTT
few	TRBV11-2	TRBJ1-1	-	CASSLVMNTEAFF	TGTGCCAGCAGCTTAGTCATGAACACTGAAGCTTTCTTT
-	TRBV7-2	TRBJ1-1	TRBD1	CASSPETGYTEAFF	TGTGCCAGCAGCCCAGAGACAGGGTACACTGAAGCTTTCTTT
-	TRBV11-2	TRBJ1-2	TRBD1	CASSLDRGRGYTF	TGTGCCAGCAGCTTAGACAGGGGGCGAGGCTACACCTTC
-	TRBV11-2	TRBJ2-7	TRBD1	CASSFPDRTYEQYF	TGTGCCAGCAGCTTTCCGGACAGGACCTACGAGCAGTACTTC
-	TRBV10-3	TRBJ1-3	-	CASSPVGNTIYF	TGTGCCAGTAGTCCCGTGGGAAACACCATATATTTT
-	TRBV29-1	TRBJ1-5	TRBD1	CSGPSGTGDEPQHF	TGCAGCGGCCCCTCGGGGACAGGGGATGAGCCCCAGCATTTT
once	TRBV13	TRBJ1-1	-	CASSLGIEGTEAFF	TGTGCCAGCAGCTTGGGAATCGAGGGCACTGAAGCTTTCTTT
-	TRBV9	TRBJ1-2	TRBD1	CASSGGQGAKGGYTF	TGTGCCAGCAGCGGGGGGCAGGGGGCGAAGGGTGGCTACACCTTC
-	TRBV6-5	TRBJ2-5	TRBD2	CASGGGGRETQYF	TGTGCCTCGGGCGGGGGGGGCCGGGAGACCCAGTACTTC
-	TRBV27	TRBJ1-1	TRBD1	CASRPQDRGAAFF	TGTGCCAGCAGGCCGCAAGACAGGGGTGCAGCTTTCTTT
-	TRBV7-8	TRBJ2-3	TRBD2	CASSPPKGRGSTDTQYF	TGTGCCAGCAGCCCCCCCAAGGGGCGGGGGTCCACAGATACGCAGTATTTT
-	TRBV7-2	TRBJ1-6	TRBD1	CASSFRTGTSSYNSPLHF	TGTGCCAGCAGTTTCAGGACAGGCACCAGTTCCTATAATTCACCCCTCCACTTT
once	TRBV9	TRBJ1-1	-	CASSVSGDRSRAEAFF	TGTGCCAGCAGCGTATCCGGCGACAGGAGTCGTGCTGAAGCTTTCTTT
-	TRBV5-8	TRBJ2-5	TRBD2	CASSLGLAGETQYF	TGTGCCAGCAGCTTGGGCCTAGCGGGAGAGACCCAGTACTTC
once	TRBV2	TRBJ2-7	TRBD1	CASSARQGTTYEQYF	TGTGCCAGCAGTGCGAGACAGGGGACCACCTACGAGCAGTACTTC
-	TRBV2	TRBJ1-2	-	CASSGETANYGYTF	TGTGCCAGCAGTGGCGAGACAGCGAACTATGGCTACACCTTC
-	TRBV9	TRBJ2-2	-	CASSVDGIGTGELFF	TGTGCCAGCAGCGTAGACGGGATCGGCACCGGGGAGCTGTTTTTT
-	TRBV11-3	TRBJ2-2	TRBD1	CASSLSGTGIGTGELFF	TGTGCCAGCAGCTTATCCGGGACAGGGATCGGCACCGGGGAGCTGTTTTTT
-	TRBV5-1	TRBJ2-1	TRBD2	CASSYSGGNNEQFF	TGCGCCAGCTCTTATAGCGGGGGAAACAATGAGCAGTTCTTC
once	TRBV7-2	TRBJ2-3	-	CASSPGLTTDTQYF	TGTGCCAGCAGCCCGGGACTCACCACAGATACGCAGTATTTT
-	TRBV7-8	TRBJ2-5	-	CASSFVTAQETQYF	TGTGCCAGCAGCTTCGTGACAGCCCAAGAGACCCAGTACTTC
-	TRBV5-5	TRBJ1-1	-	CASSLVGGGNTEAFF	TGTGCCAGCAGCTTGGTGGGGGGGGGAAACACTGAAGCTTTCTTT
few	TRBV2	TRBJ1-1	-	CASSYRDGTEAFF	TGTGCCAGCAGCTACAGGGATGGCACTGAAGCTTTCTTT
-	TRBV28	TRBJ1-1	-	CASSPTDRRQAFF	TGTGCCAGCAGCCCGACCGACAGGAGACAAGCTTTCTTT
-	TRBV18	TRBJ2-7	TRBD1	CASSSGQGFSYEQYF	TGTGCCAGCTCATCGGGACAGGGATTCTCCTACGAGCAGTACTTC
-	TRBV2	TRBJ2-3	TRBD2	CASRKAGGGDTQYF	TGTGCCAGCAGGAAAGCGGGAGGAGGAGATACGCAGTATTTT
-	TRBV5-4	TRBJ1-1	-	CASSLAGRLGRTEAFF	TGTGCCAGCAGCTTGGCTGGGCGCCTTGGTAGGACTGAAGCTTTCTTT
once	TRBV7-9	TRBJ1-2	-	CASSLARTSNYGYTF	TGTGCCAGCAGCTTAGCAAGAACCAGTAACTATGGCTACACCTTC
-	TRBV30	TRBJ2-6	-	CAWAQNHRSGANVLTF	TGTGCCTGGGCGCAAAATCACAGGTCTGGGGCCAACGTCCTGACTTTC
-	TRBV10-3	TRBJ2-7	-	CAIRTVGAYEQYF	TGTGCCATCCGAACGGTGGGAGCCTACGAGCAGTACTTC
-	TRBV6-1	TRBJ2-3	TRBD2	CASRGGDTQYF	TGTGCCAGCAGGGGAGGGGATACGCAGTATTTT
-	TRBV2	TRBJ1-5	TRBD1	CASGGTGNQPQHF	TGTGCCAGCGGGGGGACAGGCAATCAGCCCCAGCATTTT
-	TRBV4-1	TRBJ2-7	-	CASSQDQGSGSYEQYF	TGCGCCAGCAGCCAAGATCAGGGCTCGGGCTCCTACGAGCAGTACTTC
-	TRBV2	TRBJ1-5	-	CASSERDNQPQHF	TGTGCCAGCAGTGAACGGGATAATCAGCCCCAGCATTTT
-	TRBV27	TRBJ2-1	-	CASSYAAGQGEQFF	TGTGCCAGCAGTTACGCGGCAGGGCAGGGAGAGCAGTTCTTC
-	TRBV13	TRBJ2-1	TRBD2	CASSFAGGSYNEQFF	TGTGCCAGCAGTTTTGCGGGGGGCTCCTACAATGAGCAGTTCTTC
-	TRBV7-9	TRBJ1-4	TRBD1	CASSLGDRADTTNEKLFF	TGTGCCAGCAGCTTAGGGGACAGGGCTGATACTACTAATGAAAAACTGTTTTTT
-	TRBV5-4	TRBJ2-1	TRBD2	CASSPVSVAGADEQFF	TGTGCCAGCAGCCCCGTCTCGGTAGCGGGAGCGGATGAGCAGTTCTTC
-	TRBV9	TRBJ2-3	TRBD1	CASSAEHRGLRTDTQYF	TGTGCCAGCAGCGCCGAACACAGGGGATTGCGCACAGATACGCAGTATTTT
-	TRBV11-2	TRBJ2-3	TRBD2	CASSSLAGRVEDTQYF	TGTGCCAGCAGCTCGCTAGCCGGGAGGGTGGAAGATACGCAGTATTTT
-	TRBV30	TRBJ1-1	-	CASQLGTGSTEAFF	TGTGCCTCCCAGCTCGGAACAGGCTCCACTGAAGCTTTCTTT
-	TRBV7-8	TRBJ2-5	-	CASSLGRVTETQYF	TGTGCCAGCAGCTTGGGTCGGGTCACAGAGACCCAGTACTTC
once	TRBV4-2	TRBJ1-3	TRBD1	CASSQTSLGTAFRTIYF	TGTGCCAGCAGCCAAACCTCTTTAGGGACAGCTTTTCGCACCATATATTTT
once	TRBV28	TRBJ2-7	TRBD2	CASTDSGRAGSYEQYF	TGTGCCAGCACGGATAGCGGGAGGGCCGGTTCCTACGAGCAGTACTTC
-	TRBV6-5	TRBJ1-1	-	CASSYSTSGNTEAFF	TGTGCCAGCAGTTACTCGACTTCGGGGAACACTGAAGCTTTCTTT
-	TRBV2	TRBJ2-3	-	CASSPRDSGREDTQYF	TGTGCCAGCAGCCCTCGGGACTCGGGGCGGGAAGATACGCAGTATTTT